This TCR beta chain was captured by sequencing in a study of siplizumab effects on memory and regulatory T cells. This clone was observed once. Only in-frame clones appear in the TCRdb table, and some are missing; sequencing was by immunoSEQ multiplex PCR. This sample has 87,000 or so clones, with nearly 95% found just once. V gave up 5 bases and J gave up 0 bases; unmatched junction bases: 9. This CDR3 spans 19 amino acids. The V gene's germline CDR1 is MNHEY and CDR2 SMNVEV (reference sequence). The J gene is TRBJ2-1, the V gene TRBV27, with TRBD2 identical over 14 bases. Specimen: non-Treg CD4+ T cells sorted from blood. The origin of this receptor is a human donor in good health. The CDR3 region is CASSAPGLAGASSYNEQFF. The CDR3 DNA reads as TGTGCCAGCAGTGCCCCGGGACTAGCGGGGGCGAGCTCCTACAATGAGCAGTTCTTC.